Listed below are T cell receptor beta chains from one sample, sequenced in a study of blood T cells in healthy people across ages. MiXCR was run by TCRdb on the 5' RACE reads, yielding one entry per CDR3 protein. The data show 2 million or so distinct CDR3 sequences, around half seen once. Sample: blood. These receptors came from a woman in her 40s in good health. CDR3s include the opening cysteine and the closing phenylalanine or tryptophan. A D gene is named only where the DNA matches it firmly. Expanded clones get a size class; other rows say once, few or many, or leave the size out.

clone size	V gene	J gene	CDR3 length	D gene	CDR3 DNA	CDR3 protein
few	TRBV5-1	TRBJ2-5	15	NA	TGCGCCAGCAGCTTCCGGCCAGGTACCCAAGAGACCCAGTACTTC	CASSFRPGTQETQYF
NA	TRBV10-1	TRBJ1-2	14	NA	TGCGCCAGCAGTGATGCCGAACAGGCCGATGGCTACACCTTC	CASSDAEQADGYTF
few	TRBV29-1	TRBJ2-3	12	NA	TGCAGCGTTGGACCCTCCAAGGGAACGCAGTATTTT	CSVGPSKGTQYF
NA	TRBV25-1	TRBJ2-5	12	TRBD2	TGTGCCAGCCAGGTCGGGGGGGAGACCCAGTACTTC	CASQVGGETQYF
few	TRBV4-3	TRBJ1-2	16	NA	TGCGCCAGCAGCCAAGCTGGGGGCGCACCGAACTATGGCTACACCTTC	CASSQAGGAPNYGYTF
NA	TRBV28	TRBJ2-3	14	TRBD2	TGTGCCAGTAGAGTAGCGGGGGGGAGACATACGCAGTATTTT	CASRVAGGRHTQYF
few	TRBV7-8	TRBJ2-7	14	NA	TGTGCCAGCAGCCTAGGGTCAAGGGGCTACGAGCAGTACTTC	CASSLGSRGYEQYF
NA	TRBV7-9	TRBJ2-1	19	NA	TGTGCCAGCAGCCCAAGAGGGGGGGAACTTGGCGGCTCCTACAATGAGCAGTTCTTC	CASSPRGGELGGSYNEQFF
NA	TRBV15	TRBJ1-1	16	TRBD1	TGTGCCACCAGCAGAGGACAGGGGAGGATGAACACTGAAGCTTTCTTT	CATSRGQGRMNTEAFF
NA	TRBV20-1	TRBJ1-4	13	NA	TGCAGTGCTAGGAGGCAGGGTTTTGAAAAACTGTTTTTT	CSARRQGFEKLFF
many	TRBV12-3/TRBV12-4	TRBJ2-5	13	NA	TGTGCCAGCAGTGTATCCGGCGTTGAGACCCAGTACTTC	CASSVSGVETQYF
few	TRBV12-3/TRBV12-4	TRBJ2-3	15	NA	TGTGCCAGCAGTTTCCAGCGGACCAGCGTAGATACGCAGTATTTT	CASSFQRTSVDTQYF
NA	TRBV11-3	TRBJ2-7	15	TRBD1	TGTGCCAGCAGCTTAGATCGGGACAGGGGCTACGAGCAGTACTTC	CASSLDRDRGYEQYF
NA	TRBV19	TRBJ2-1	15	TRBD2	TGTGCCAGTGGGATTCCGGGAGGGACCCACAATGAGCAGTTCTTC	CASGIPGGTHNEQFF
NA	TRBV7-2	TRBJ1-4	15	NA	TGTGCCAGCAGCTTAGCTGGGGGGAGGAATGAAAAACTGTTTTTT	CASSLAGGRNEKLFF
NA	TRBV4-2	TRBJ2-1	14	TRBD2	TGTGCCAGCAGCCAAGTAGTAGCGGGGAATGAGCAGTTCTTC	CASSQVVAGNEQFF
NA	TRBV20-1	TRBJ2-3	11	NA	TGCAGTGCTAGAGACCCATCCACTCCGTATTTT	CSARDPSTPYF
few	TRBV24-1	TRBJ2-7	13	NA	TGTGCCACCATGGGACCGACCACCTACGAGCAGTACTTC	CATMGPTTYEQYF
NA	TRBV12-3/TRBV12-4	TRBJ2-1	14	TRBD2	TGTGCCAGCAGTCAGCGGGGGGGTTCCCCTGAGCAGTTCTTC	CASSQRGGSPEQFF
NA	TRBV20-1	TRBJ2-6	16	NA	TGCAGTGCTAAAGTCTCCCGGATCTCTGAGGCCAACGTCCTGACTTTC	CSAKVSRISEANVLTF
few	TRBV12-3/TRBV12-4	TRBJ2-5	15	TRBD2	TGTGCCAGCACCCTCGGCGGGGGGCGCCAAGAGACCCAGTACTTC	CASTLGGGRQETQYF
NA	TRBV4-2	TRBJ1-4	16	TRBD1	TGTGCCAGCAGCCAAGAGGGAACAGGGGGCGGAGAAAAACTGTTTTTT	CASSQEGTGGGEKLFF
once	TRBV6-2/TRBV6-3	TRBJ1-2	13	TRBD1	TGTGCCAGCGGCGACGGGACAGGGGGTGGCTACACCTTC	CASGDGTGGGYTF
NA	TRBV7-9	TRBJ1-2	18	NA	TGTGCCAGCAGCTTACCCGTCGACGGCAGTTGGGTAGAGTATGGCTACACCTTC	CASSLPVDGSWVEYGYTF
few	TRBV12-3/TRBV12-4	TRBJ2-1	12	NA	TGTGCCAGCAGGCCCACGGGTTCCTGGCAGTTCTTC	CASRPTGSWQFF
few	TRBV28	TRBJ1-2	14	TRBD1	TGTGCCAGCAGAGTTCCGGGACAGGAATTAGGCTACACCTTC	CASRVPGQELGYTF
NA	TRBV20-1	TRBJ2-1	16	TRBD2	TGCAGTGCTAGAGATAGGGTGGCGGGGGTCTACAATGAGCAGTTCTTC	CSARDRVAGVYNEQFF
NA	TRBV13	TRBJ2-1	17	TRBD2	TGTGCCAGCAGCTTAGTCACCGGGGGGGGAACCGACAATGAGCAGTTCTTC	CASSLVTGGGTDNEQFF
few	TRBV20-1	TRBJ2-3	13	NA	TGCAGTGCTAGTCTAGTGGCGGTAGATACGCAGTATTTT	CSASLVAVDTQYF
few	TRBV6-5	TRBJ2-1	16	NA	TGTGCCAGCAGCTATTTACGGCGGGGCGTATACAATGAGCAGTTCTTC	CASSYLRRGVYNEQFF
few	TRBV20-1	TRBJ2-4	13	TRBD1	TGCAGTGCTCGACAGGGAAGTAGGAACATTCAGTACTTC	CSARQGSRNIQYF
few	TRBV6-2/TRBV6-3	TRBJ1-2	17	NA	TGTGCCAGCAGTTACTCGACAGCGATAGCTCCTAACTATGGCTACACCTTC	CASSYSTAIAPNYGYTF
few	TRBV5-1	TRBJ1-2	18	TRBD1	TGCGCCAGCAGCTTCACACCGGGACAGGTCCAGAGAGACTATGGCTACACCTTC	CASSFTPGQVQRDYGYTF
NA	TRBV7-2	TRBJ2-7	14	NA	TGTGCCAGCAAGAGGCGCGGCGGGGCCTACGAGCAGTACTTC	CASKRRGGAYEQYF
few	TRBV6-6	TRBJ1-2	13	NA	TGTGCCAGCAGTAACAGAGGGGAAGGCGGCTACACCTTC	CASSNRGEGGYTF
NA	TRBV9	TRBJ2-3	17	NA	TGTGCCAGCAGCCTCATAGGGGGGACGACGAGCACAGATACGCAGTATTTT	CASSLIGGTTSTDTQYF
NA	TRBV4-2	TRBJ1-1	16	TRBD1	TGTGCCAGCAGCCAAGATTTTACAGGGGTGAACACTGGAGCTTTCTTT	CASSQDFTGVNTGAFF
NA	TRBV20-1	TRBJ1-5	13	NA	TGCAGTGCCCCGAGCGGGAGGCAAGAGACCCAGCATTTT	CSAPSGRQETQHF
NA	TRBV4-1	TRBJ1-1	16	NA	TGCGCCAGCAGCCGCTCCGAGGCAGGGAGGAACACTGAAGCTTTCTTT	CASSRSEAGRNTEAFF
few	TRBV4-1	TRBJ2-3	16	TRBD2	TGCGCCAGCAGCCAAACAGGACTAGCGGGGGAGGATACGCAGTATTTT	CASSQTGLAGEDTQYF
NA	TRBV5-1	TRBJ2-5	13	NA	TGCGCCAGCAGCCACGGGGGGCCCGAGACCCAGTACTTC	CASSHGGPETQYF
few	TRBV28	TRBJ2-1	15	TRBD1	TGTGCCAGCAGTTACAGGGGTTTAGGTTACAATGAGCAGTTCTTC	CASSYRGLGYNEQFF
NA	TRBV28	TRBJ1-1	14	NA	TGTGCCAGCAGTTATCTCGGGGAGGGTAGTGAAGCTTTCTTT	CASSYLGEGSEAFF
NA	TRBV5-6	TRBJ2-7	12	NA	TGTGCCAGCAGCTTGGGGACTATCGAGCAGTACTTC	CASSLGTIEQYF
NA	TRBV6-5	TRBJ2-5	12	TRBD1	TGTGCCAGCAGTACCAAACGACAGGGGGAGTACTTC	CASSTKRQGEYF
once	TRBV6-5	TRBJ1-5	13	NA	TGTGCCAGCAGTGGGAATGGCAATCAGCCCCAGCATTTT	CASSGNGNQPQHF
few	TRBV6-1	TRBJ2-5	14	NA	TGTGCCAGCAGTGAGAGCAGGGCTAGAGAGACCCAGTACTTC	CASSESRARETQYF
few	TRBV6-5	TRBJ2-5	12	NA	TGTGCCAGCACCAGCTTATCAGGGACCCAGTACTTC	CASTSLSGTQYF